The rows below give T cell receptor beta chains drawn from one sample of a study of radiation and T cells in renal cell carcinoma. TCRdb keeps only in-frame clones here, not all; method: immunoSEQ multiplex PCR. The sample records 130,000 to 150,000 clones, approximately 86% being singletons. This specimen was blood, taken from a patient whose treatment included radiotherapy and nephrectomy. These receptor sequences come from a woman in her forties or fifties with renal cell carcinoma. The CDR3 runs from the conserved cysteine through the conserved F or W. Each record gives: J gene, CDR3 length, V gene, clone size, D gene, CDR3 protein, CDR3 DNA. A D gene is named only where the DNA matches it firmly. Clone size is not always given. Where it is, it says once, few, many or a class for expanded clones.

j_gene: TRBJ1-1
len: 12
v_gene: TRBV19
abundance: once
d_gene: TRBD1
CDR3aa: CASAGGSTEAFF
CDR3nt: TGTGCCAGCGCAGGGGGCTCGACTGAAGCTTTCTTT

j_gene: TRBJ1-2
len: 15
v_gene: TRBV7-3
abundance: NA
d_gene: TRBD1
CDR3aa: CASILPGQGVSGYTF
CDR3nt: TGTGCCAGCATTCTACCGGGACAGGGGGTGAGCGGCTACACCTTC

j_gene: TRBJ2-3
len: 12
v_gene: TRBV4-1
abundance: NA
d_gene: NA
CDR3aa: CASSQTDFAQYF
CDR3nt: TGCGCCAGCAGCCAAACAGACTTTGCGCAGTATTTT

j_gene: TRBJ1-5
len: 17
v_gene: TRBV4-1
abundance: NA
d_gene: NA
CDR3aa: CASSQDTLLQSGQPQHF
CDR3nt: TGCGCCAGCAGCCAAGATACGTTACTTCAAAGCGGGCAGCCCCAGCATTTT

j_gene: TRBJ1-4
len: 15
v_gene: TRBV19
abundance: NA
d_gene: TRBD1
CDR3aa: CASSNNQGAGEKLFF
CDR3nt: TGTGCCAGTAGTAACAATCAGGGGGCTGGTGAAAAACTGTTTTTT

j_gene: TRBJ2-1
len: 15
v_gene: TRBV6-5
abundance: once
d_gene: NA
CDR3aa: CASSTAGDGYNEQFF
CDR3nt: TGTGCCAGCAGTACCGCCGGCGACGGGTACAATGAGCAGTTCTTC

j_gene: TRBJ2-5
len: 14
v_gene: TRBV7-2
abundance: NA
d_gene: NA
CDR3aa: CASSSQDRRGTQYF
CDR3nt: TGTGCCAGCAGCTCCCAAGACAGACGGGGGACCCAGTACTTC

j_gene: TRBJ2-5
len: 16
v_gene: TRBV4-2
abundance: NA
d_gene: NA
CDR3aa: CASSQGVRQPQATQYF
CDR3nt: TGTGCCAGCAGCCAAGGGGTAAGACAGCCTCAAGCGACCCAGTACTTC

j_gene: TRBJ2-4
len: 18
v_gene: TRBV5-1
abundance: once
d_gene: TRBD2
CDR3aa: CASSLGGLAGGRRDIQYF
CDR3nt: TGCGCCAGCAGCTTAGGAGGGCTAGCGGGTGGGAGGCGGGACATTCAGTACTTC

j_gene: TRBJ1-2
len: 15
v_gene: TRBV6-1
abundance: NA
d_gene: NA
CDR3aa: CASSVLYGLNYGYTF
CDR3nt: TGTGCCAGCAGTGTTCTATACGGTCTGAACTATGGCTACACCTTC

j_gene: TRBJ2-2
len: 15
v_gene: TRBV7-2
abundance: NA
d_gene: TRBD1
CDR3aa: CASSGQALNTGELFF
CDR3nt: TGTGCCAGCAGCGGACAGGCCCTAAACACCGGGGAGCTGTTTTTT

j_gene: TRBJ2-5
len: 17
v_gene: TRBV5-6
abundance: NA
d_gene: TRBD2
CDR3aa: CASSSPGTSGGQETQYF
CDR3nt: TGTGCCAGCAGCTCCCCCGGGACTAGCGGGGGCCAAGAGACCCAGTACTTC

j_gene: TRBJ2-5
len: 11
v_gene: TRBV5-4
abundance: NA
d_gene: NA
CDR3aa: CASSSQETQYF
CDR3nt: TGTGCCAGCAGCTCCCAAGAGACCCAGTACTTC

j_gene: TRBJ1-1
len: 13
v_gene: TRBV6-5
abundance: once
d_gene: NA
CDR3aa: CASSPSRDTEAFF
CDR3nt: TGTGCCAGCAGTCCCAGTAGGGACACTGAAGCTTTCTTT

j_gene: TRBJ2-1
len: 17
v_gene: TRBV7-8
abundance: NA
d_gene: TRBD2
CDR3aa: CASSLGGGRSWNNEQFF
CDR3nt: TGTGCCAGCAGCTTAGGGGGGGGACGCAGCTGGAACAATGAGCAGTTCTTC

j_gene: TRBJ2-5
len: 15
v_gene: TRBV10-2
abundance: NA
d_gene: TRBD2
CDR3aa: CASTRTSGTQETQYF
CDR3nt: TGCGCCAGCACCCGGACTAGCGGGACCCAAGAGACCCAGTACTTC

j_gene: TRBJ2-7
len: 14
v_gene: TRBV27
abundance: NA
d_gene: NA
CDR3aa: CASSLPGAVYEQYF
CDR3nt: TGTGCCAGCTCTCTCCCGGGGGCCGTCTACGAGCAGTACTTC

j_gene: TRBJ2-3
len: 17
v_gene: TRBV12-2
abundance: NA
d_gene: NA
CDR3aa: CASRSILAGGSTDTQYF
CDR3nt: TGTGCAAGTCGCTCGATACTAGCTGGAGGTAGCACAGATACGCAGTATTTT

j_gene: TRBJ1-1
len: 13
v_gene: TRBV11-3
abundance: NA
d_gene: TRBD1
CDR3aa: CASSLQGDTEAFF
CDR3nt: TGTGCCAGCAGCTTACAGGGGGACACTGAAGCTTTCTTT

j_gene: TRBJ2-7
len: 12
v_gene: TRBV10-1
abundance: NA
d_gene: TRBD2
CDR3aa: CASSPGGGEQYF
CDR3nt: TGCGCCAGCAGTCCGGGGGGGGGCGAGCAGTACTTC

j_gene: TRBJ2-2
len: 14
v_gene: TRBV5-1
abundance: NA
d_gene: NA
CDR3aa: CASSLWGNTGELFF
CDR3nt: TGCGCCAGCAGCTTGTGGGGTAACACCGGGGAGCTGTTTTTT

j_gene: TRBJ1-1
len: 13
v_gene: TRBV6-6
abundance: NA
d_gene: TRBD1
CDR3aa: CASSYQDRGRAFF
CDR3nt: TGTGCCAGCAGTTACCAAGACAGGGGACGAGCTTTCTTT

j_gene: TRBJ2-5
len: 14
v_gene: TRBV4-3
abundance: once
d_gene: NA
CDR3aa: CASSQDFRQDTQYF
CDR3nt: TGCGCCAGCAGCCAAGATTTCCGCCAAGATACCCAGTACTTC

j_gene: TRBJ1-2
len: 16
v_gene: TRBV7-9
abundance: NA
d_gene: NA
CDR3aa: CASSLNLGGEPYGYTF
CDR3nt: TGTGCCAGCAGCTTAAATTTGGGTGGGGAGCCATATGGCTACACCTTC

j_gene: TRBJ2-7
len: 15
v_gene: TRBV5-8
abundance: NA
d_gene: TRBD2
CDR3aa: CASSLGTSGGDEQYF
CDR3nt: TGTGCCAGCAGCTTGGGGACTAGCGGGGGTGACGAGCAGTACTTC

j_gene: TRBJ2-5
len: 15
v_gene: TRBV10-3
abundance: NA
d_gene: NA
CDR3aa: CAISGGGRPAETQYF
CDR3nt: TGTGCCATCAGTGGTGGGGGACGGCCGGCAGAGACCCAGTACTTC

j_gene: TRBJ2-7
len: 14
v_gene: TRBV6-1
abundance: once
d_gene: NA
CDR3aa: CASTRTLEGYEQYF
CDR3nt: TGTGCCAGCACTAGGACACTGGAGGGGTACGAGCAGTACTTC

j_gene: TRBJ2-3
len: 13
v_gene: TRBV19
abundance: NA
d_gene: TRBD1
CDR3aa: CASRRDRTDTQYF
CDR3nt: TGTGCCAGTAGGAGGGACAGGACAGATACGCAGTATTTT

j_gene: TRBJ2-7
len: 14
v_gene: TRBV7-2
abundance: NA
d_gene: TRBD1
CDR3aa: CASSLSGQGYEQYF
CDR3nt: TGTGCCAGCAGCCTCTCGGGACAGGGCTACGAGCAGTACTTC

j_gene: TRBJ1-1
len: 14
v_gene: TRBV9
abundance: NA
d_gene: NA
CDR3aa: CASSVMGSNTEAFF
CDR3nt: TGTGCCAGCAGCGTCATGGGGTCGAACACTGAAGCTTTCTTT

j_gene: TRBJ2-5
len: 16
v_gene: TRBV6-1
abundance: NA
d_gene: TRBD2
CDR3aa: CASSEGSSGRKETQYF
CDR3nt: TGTGCCAGCAGTGAAGGGTCTAGCGGGAGGAAAGAGACCCAGTACTTC

j_gene: TRBJ2-7
len: 11
v_gene: TRBV6-5
abundance: once
d_gene: NA
CDR3aa: CASHKGNEQYF
CDR3nt: TGTGCCAGCCACAAAGGGAACGAGCAGTACTTC

j_gene: TRBJ1-3
len: 15
v_gene: TRBV2
abundance: NA
d_gene: NA
CDR3aa: CASGEEGAQGNTIYF
CDR3nt: TGTGCCAGCGGGGAGGAAGGGGCGCAAGGAAACACCATATATTTT

j_gene: TRBJ2-1
len: 11
v_gene: TRBV20-1
abundance: NA
d_gene: NA
CDR3aa: CSAAQGNEQFF
CDR3nt: TGCAGTGCCGCCCAGGGCAATGAGCAGTTCTTC

j_gene: TRBJ2-1
len: 11
v_gene: TRBV2
abundance: NA
d_gene: NA
CDR3aa: CASSAYAEQFF
CDR3nt: TGTGCCAGCAGTGCGTACGCAGAGCAGTTCTTC

j_gene: TRBJ1-1
len: 14
v_gene: TRBV5-1
abundance: NA
d_gene: NA
CDR3aa: CASSKGAGVTEAFF
CDR3nt: TGCGCCAGCAGCAAAGGAGCAGGGGTCACTGAAGCTTTCTTT

j_gene: TRBJ2-3
len: 16
v_gene: TRBV5-1
abundance: NA
d_gene: NA
CDR3aa: CASSSASYWEKGTQYF
CDR3nt: TGCGCCAGCAGCTCAGCCTCCTATTGGGAGAAGGGTACGCAGTATTTT

j_gene: TRBJ2-1
len: 15
v_gene: TRBV5-1
abundance: NA
d_gene: NA
CDR3aa: CASSAQGGFLNEQFF
CDR3nt: TGCGCCAGCAGCGCACAGGGCGGATTTCTCAATGAGCAGTTCTTC

j_gene: TRBJ2-7
len: 14
v_gene: TRBV7-2
abundance: NA
d_gene: NA
CDR3aa: CASSRDRSSYEQYF
CDR3nt: TGTGCCAGCAGCCGTGACAGGAGCTCCTACGAGCAGTACTTC

j_gene: TRBJ2-1
len: 13
v_gene: TRBV6-1
abundance: NA
d_gene: NA
CDR3aa: CASDWGGWNEQFF
CDR3nt: TGTGCCAGCGACTGGGGCGGGTGGAACGAGCAGTTCTTC

j_gene: TRBJ2-6
len: 15
v_gene: TRBV7-2
abundance: NA
d_gene: TRBD1
CDR3aa: CASSLQGTGANVLTF
CDR3nt: TGTGCCAGCAGCCTACAGGGGACCGGGGCCAACGTCCTGACTTTC

j_gene: TRBJ1-1
len: 20
v_gene: TRBV5-1
abundance: NA
d_gene: NA
CDR3aa: CASSLASPRGAGGQNTEAFF
CDR3nt: TGCGCCAGCAGCTTGGCCTCCCCCCGGGGGGCGGGGGGACAGAACACTGAAGCTTTCTTT

j_gene: TRBJ1-5
len: 13
v_gene: TRBV11-2
abundance: NA
d_gene: NA
CDR3aa: CASTGGPNQPQHF
CDR3nt: TGTGCCAGCACGGGAGGACCGAATCAGCCCCAGCATTTT

j_gene: TRBJ2-7
len: 16
v_gene: TRBV28
abundance: NA
d_gene: NA
CDR3aa: CASSPLGLAQSYEQYF
CDR3nt: TGTGCCAGCAGTCCCCTCGGGTTAGCGCAGTCCTACGAGCAGTACTTC

j_gene: TRBJ2-5
len: 14
v_gene: TRBV6-1
abundance: NA
d_gene: NA
CDR3aa: CASSVNREGETQYF
CDR3nt: TGTGCCAGCAGCGTTAACAGGGAAGGAGAGACCCAGTACTTC

j_gene: TRBJ1-1
len: 14
v_gene: TRBV28
abundance: NA
d_gene: NA
CDR3aa: CASRGRTWNTEAFF
CDR3nt: TGTGCCAGCAGGGGTCGGACGTGGAACACTGAAGCTTTCTTT

j_gene: TRBJ2-3
len: 17
v_gene: TRBV4-3
abundance: NA
d_gene: TRBD2
CDR3aa: CASSQELAGWETDTQYF
CDR3nt: TGCGCCAGCAGCCAAGAGTTAGCGGGGTGGGAGACAGATACGCAGTATTTT

j_gene: TRBJ1-1
len: 13
v_gene: TRBV14
abundance: NA
d_gene: NA
CDR3aa: CASSQVPTVEAFF
CDR3nt: TGTGCCAGCAGCCAAGTCCCGACCGTGGAAGCTTTCTTT

j_gene: TRBJ2-5
len: 14
v_gene: TRBV5-1
abundance: NA
d_gene: TRBD1
CDR3aa: CASSGGTGEETQYF
CDR3nt: TGCGCCAGCAGCGGGGGGACAGGGGAAGAGACCCAGTACTTC

j_gene: TRBJ2-2
len: 15
v_gene: TRBV5-1
abundance: NA
d_gene: NA
CDR3aa: CASSLTQGNTGELFF
CDR3nt: TGCGCCAGCAGCTTGACTCAGGGGAACACCGGGGAGCTGTTTTTT

j_gene: TRBJ1-1
len: 13
v_gene: TRBV5-4
abundance: NA
d_gene: NA
CDR3aa: CASSVQGSWEAFF
CDR3nt: TGTGCCAGCAGCGTCCAGGGGTCTTGGGAAGCTTTCTTT

j_gene: TRBJ2-2
len: 16
v_gene: TRBV2
abundance: NA
d_gene: TRBD1
CDR3aa: CASSSPRDRGPGELFF
CDR3nt: TGTGCCAGCAGTTCACCCCGGGACAGGGGACCCGGGGAGCTGTTTTTT

j_gene: TRBJ1-1
len: 15
v_gene: TRBV7-2
abundance: NA
d_gene: TRBD1
CDR3aa: CASSLGTGEGTEAFF
CDR3nt: TGTGCCAGCAGCTTAGGTACAGGGGAAGGCACTGAAGCTTTCTTT

j_gene: TRBJ1-1
len: 12
v_gene: TRBV12-5
abundance: few
d_gene: NA
CDR3aa: CASGLTGTEAFF
CDR3nt: TGTGCTAGTGGTCTAACAGGGACTGAAGCTTTCTTT

j_gene: TRBJ2-7
len: 15
v_gene: TRBV19
abundance: NA
d_gene: TRBD1
CDR3aa: CASRPRQGREYEQYF
CDR3nt: TGTGCCAGTAGACCTAGACAGGGAAGAGAATACGAGCAGTACTTC

j_gene: TRBJ2-7
len: 15
v_gene: TRBV7-2
abundance: NA
d_gene: NA
CDR3aa: CASSSAGTLGYEQYF
CDR3nt: TGTGCCAGCAGCTCCGCCGGGACCTTGGGATACGAGCAGTACTTC